Presented here are 2 T cell receptor beta chains from one specimen sequenced in a study of blood T cells in healthy people across ages. Alongside a J-beta primer mix, a sample-barcoded 5' primer served in a second PCR lasting 7 to 11 cycles. TCRdb redid the calling of the 5' RACE reads with MiXCR, one entry per CDR3 protein. Of approximately 820,000 distinct CDR3 sequences in the sample, approximately 48% were seen once. Specimen: blood. All receptors come from a man between 60 and 75 years old in good health.

This clonotype was recorded a few times. The J gene is TRBJ2-3, the V gene TRBV29-1; D gene unclear. Trimming removed 3 bases from V and 2 bases from J, with 9 bases in between. This CDR3 has 13 residues. In germline, CDR1 is SQVTM, CDR2 ANQGSEA. The CDR3: CSVDVLHTDTQYF. DNA of the CDR3: TGCAGCGTTGATGTGCTCCACACAGATACGCAGTATTTT.

This clonotype occurred a few times. The rearrangement joins TRBV20-1 to TRBJ2-1; a possible D gene is TRBD2 (5 bases). The CDR3 is 15 residues long. The ends were cut back, 5 bases at V and 0 bases at J, with 14 bases in the middle. Germline assignment: CDR1 DFQATT and CDR2 SNEGSKA (reference sequence). Written as DNA, the CDR3 is TGCAGTGCTCTAGCCGTGGCGAGCTCCTACAATGAGCAGTTCTTC. Encoded protein: CSALAVASSYNEQFF.